A single sample gave rise to the 3 T cell receptor beta chains below, sequenced in a study of blood T cell repertoires in COVID-19. Repertoires were generated with immunoSEQ multiplex PCR, while TCRdb's copy carries only in-frame clones and drops some. The data contain about 190,000 clones, about 84% of them singletons. Input material: PBMCs or T cells enriched from blood (not recorded which). The receptors originated from a man in his forties with acute COVID-19.

The CDR3: CASSGGGTDQPQHF. The CDR3 DNA reads TGTGCCAGCAGTGGGGGAGGCACGGATCAGCCCCAGCATTTT. The chain recombines TRBV28 with TRBJ1-5; D might be TRBD1 (5 bases). Trimming stripped 5 bases from V and 5 bases from J, with 13 bases between. The CDR3 covers 14 residues. Germline lookup yields CDR1 MDHEN and CDR2 SYDVKM.

V gene TRBV10-3 combines with J gene TRBJ1-1; 9 bases line up with TRBD1. This CDR3 spans 14 amino acids. J lost 1 base, V lost 4 bases, and 1 base had no gene match. The germline CDR1 and CDR2 sequences are ENHRY and SYGVKD. The CDR3 protein is CAISVGQGNTEAFF. The CDR3 DNA reads TGTGCCATCAGTGTGGGACAGGGGAACACTGAAGCTTTCTTT.

The chain links TRBV13 to TRBJ2-7; 7 bases are shared with TRBD1. Looked up from germline, CDR1 is PRHDT and CDR2 is FYEKMQ (reference sequence). Unmatched junction bases numbered 8, after V lost 4 bases and J lost 2 bases. The CDR3 is made up of 15 amino acids. The CDR3 DNA reads TGTGCCAGCAGCTCAGGTGGGACAGCAACCTACGAGCAGTACTTC. Translation: CASSSGGTATYEQYF.